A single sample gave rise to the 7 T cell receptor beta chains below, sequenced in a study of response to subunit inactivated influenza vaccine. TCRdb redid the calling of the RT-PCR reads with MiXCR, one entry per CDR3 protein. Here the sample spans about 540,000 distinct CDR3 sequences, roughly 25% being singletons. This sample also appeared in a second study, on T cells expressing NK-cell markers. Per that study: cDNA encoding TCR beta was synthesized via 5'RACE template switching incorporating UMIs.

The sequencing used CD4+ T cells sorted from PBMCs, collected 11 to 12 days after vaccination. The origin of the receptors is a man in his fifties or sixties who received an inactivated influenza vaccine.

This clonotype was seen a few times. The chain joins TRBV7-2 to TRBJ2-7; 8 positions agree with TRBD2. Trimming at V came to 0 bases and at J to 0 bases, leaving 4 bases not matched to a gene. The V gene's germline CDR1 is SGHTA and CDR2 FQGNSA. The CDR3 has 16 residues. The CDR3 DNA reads TGTGCCAGCAGCTTAGCGACGGGAGGGATCTCCTACGAGCAGTACTTC. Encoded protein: CASSLATGGISYEQYF.

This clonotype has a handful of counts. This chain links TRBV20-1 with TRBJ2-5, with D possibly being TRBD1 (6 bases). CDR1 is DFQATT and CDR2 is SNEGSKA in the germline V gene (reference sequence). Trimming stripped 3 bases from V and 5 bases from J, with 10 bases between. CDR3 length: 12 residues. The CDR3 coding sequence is TGCAGTGCTAGTAGGGGGAGTGAGACCCAGTACTTC. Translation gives CSASRGSETQYF.

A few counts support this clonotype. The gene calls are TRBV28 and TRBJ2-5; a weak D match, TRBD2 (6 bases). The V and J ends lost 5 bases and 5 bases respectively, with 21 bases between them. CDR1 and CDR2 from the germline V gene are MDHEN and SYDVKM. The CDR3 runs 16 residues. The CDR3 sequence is CASSPPGGASWETQYF. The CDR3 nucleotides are TGTGCCAGCAGTCCCCCAGGAGGGGCCAGTTGGGAGACCCAGTACTTC.

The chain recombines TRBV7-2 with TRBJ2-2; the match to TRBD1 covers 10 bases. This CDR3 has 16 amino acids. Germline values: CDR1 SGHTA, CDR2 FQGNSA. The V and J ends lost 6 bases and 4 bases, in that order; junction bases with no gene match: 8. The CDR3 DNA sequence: TGTGCCAGCAGTCTCCGGGACAGGGGAGGCACCGGGGAGCTGTTTTTT. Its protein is CASSLRDRGGTGELFF.

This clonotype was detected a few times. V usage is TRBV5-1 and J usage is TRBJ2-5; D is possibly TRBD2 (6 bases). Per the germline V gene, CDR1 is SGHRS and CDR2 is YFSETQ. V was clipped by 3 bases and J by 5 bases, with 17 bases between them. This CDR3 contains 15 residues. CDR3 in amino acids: CASSWPGGLTETQYF. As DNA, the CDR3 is TGCGCCAGCAGCTGGCCCGGGGGTCTTACGGAGACCCAGTACTTC.

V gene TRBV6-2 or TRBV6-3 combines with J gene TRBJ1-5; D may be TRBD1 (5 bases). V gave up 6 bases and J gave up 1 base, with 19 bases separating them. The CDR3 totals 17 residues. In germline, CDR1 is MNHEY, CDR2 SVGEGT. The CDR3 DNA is TGTGCCAGCAGAATTGGGACCGGGAGCTGGAGCAATCAGCCCCAGCATTTT. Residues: CASRIGTGSWSNQPQHF.

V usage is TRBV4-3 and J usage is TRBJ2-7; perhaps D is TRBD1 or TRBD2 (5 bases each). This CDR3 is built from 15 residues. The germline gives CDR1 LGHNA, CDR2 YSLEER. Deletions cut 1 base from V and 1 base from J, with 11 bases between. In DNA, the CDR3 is TGCGCCAGCAGCCAAGTGTGGGACGGTTCCTACGAGCAGTACTTC. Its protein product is CASSQVWDGSYEQYF.